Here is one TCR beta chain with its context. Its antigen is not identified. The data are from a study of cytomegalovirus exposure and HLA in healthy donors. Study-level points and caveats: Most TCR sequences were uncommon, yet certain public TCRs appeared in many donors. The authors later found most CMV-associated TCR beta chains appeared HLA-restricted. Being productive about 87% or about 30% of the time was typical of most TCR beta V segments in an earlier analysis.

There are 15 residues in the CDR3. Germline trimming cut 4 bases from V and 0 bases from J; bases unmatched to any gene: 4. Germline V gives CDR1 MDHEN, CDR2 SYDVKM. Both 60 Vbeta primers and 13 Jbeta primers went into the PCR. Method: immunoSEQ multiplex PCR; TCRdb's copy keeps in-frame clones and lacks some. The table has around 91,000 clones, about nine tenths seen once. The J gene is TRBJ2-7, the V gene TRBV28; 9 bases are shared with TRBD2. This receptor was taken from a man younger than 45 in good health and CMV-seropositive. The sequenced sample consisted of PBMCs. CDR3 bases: TGTGCCAGCAGTTCGACTAGCGGCGCCTCCTACGAGCAGTACTTC. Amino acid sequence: CASSSTSGASYEQYF.